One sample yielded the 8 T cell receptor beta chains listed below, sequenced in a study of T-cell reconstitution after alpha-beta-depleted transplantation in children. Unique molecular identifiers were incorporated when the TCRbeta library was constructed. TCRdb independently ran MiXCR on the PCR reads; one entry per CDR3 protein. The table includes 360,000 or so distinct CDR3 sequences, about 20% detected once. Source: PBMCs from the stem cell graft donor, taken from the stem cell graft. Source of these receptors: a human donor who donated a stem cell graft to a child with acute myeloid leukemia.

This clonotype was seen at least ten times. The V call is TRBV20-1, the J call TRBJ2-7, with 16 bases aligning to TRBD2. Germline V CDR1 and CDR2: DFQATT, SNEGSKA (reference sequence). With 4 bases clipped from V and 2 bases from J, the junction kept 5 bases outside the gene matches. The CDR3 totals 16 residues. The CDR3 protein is CSAIGTSGRGAYEQYF. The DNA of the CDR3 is TGCAGTGCTATCGGGACTAGCGGGAGGGGAGCCTACGAGCAGTACTTC.

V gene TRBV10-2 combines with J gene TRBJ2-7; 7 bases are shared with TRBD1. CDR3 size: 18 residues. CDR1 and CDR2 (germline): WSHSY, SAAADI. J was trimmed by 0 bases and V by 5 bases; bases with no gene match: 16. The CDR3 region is CASSPRDSTRWGSYEQYF. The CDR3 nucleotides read TGCGCCAGCAGTCCACGGGACAGTACTAGATGGGGCTCCTACGAGCAGTACTTC.

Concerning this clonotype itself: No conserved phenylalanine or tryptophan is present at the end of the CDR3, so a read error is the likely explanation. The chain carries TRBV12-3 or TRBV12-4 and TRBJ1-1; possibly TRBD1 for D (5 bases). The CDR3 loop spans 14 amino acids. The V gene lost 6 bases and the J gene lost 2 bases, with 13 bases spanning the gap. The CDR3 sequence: CASSQGRINTEAFY. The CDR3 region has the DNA TGTGCCAGCAGCCAGGGACGGATAAACACTGAAGCTTTCTAT.

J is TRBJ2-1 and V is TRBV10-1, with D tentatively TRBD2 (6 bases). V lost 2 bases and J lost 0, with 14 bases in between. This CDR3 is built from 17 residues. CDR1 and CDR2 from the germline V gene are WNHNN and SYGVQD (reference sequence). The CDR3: CASSERSVAASYNEQFF. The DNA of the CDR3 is TGCGCCAGCAGTGAGAGGTCGGTAGCGGCCTCCTACAATGAGCAGTTCTTC.

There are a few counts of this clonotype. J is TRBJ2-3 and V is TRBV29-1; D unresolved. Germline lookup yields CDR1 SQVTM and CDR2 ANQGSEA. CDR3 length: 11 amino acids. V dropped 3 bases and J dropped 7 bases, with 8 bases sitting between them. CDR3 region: CSVESWNTQYF. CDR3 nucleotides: TGCAGCGTTGAGTCTTGGAATACGCAGTATTTT.

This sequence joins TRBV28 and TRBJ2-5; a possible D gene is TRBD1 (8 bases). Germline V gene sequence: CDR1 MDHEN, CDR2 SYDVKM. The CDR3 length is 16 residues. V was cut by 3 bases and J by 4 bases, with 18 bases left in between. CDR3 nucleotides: TGTGCCAGCAGTTTCGGACAGGGAGGGGTACCAGAGACCCAGTACTTC. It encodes CASSFGQGGVPETQYF.

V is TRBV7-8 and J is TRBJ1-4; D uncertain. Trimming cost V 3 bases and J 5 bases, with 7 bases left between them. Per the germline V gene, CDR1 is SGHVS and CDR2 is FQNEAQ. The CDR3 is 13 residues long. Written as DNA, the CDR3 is TGTGCCAGCAGCTTCCAACTAAATGAAAAACTGTTTTTT. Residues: CASSFQLNEKLFF. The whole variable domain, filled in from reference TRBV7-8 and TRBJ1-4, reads GAGVSQSPRYKVAKRGQDVALRCDPISGHVSLFWYQQALGQGPEFLTYFQNEAQLDKSGLPSDRFFAERPEGSVSTLKIQRTQQEDSAVYLCASSFQLNEKLFFGSGTQLSVL.

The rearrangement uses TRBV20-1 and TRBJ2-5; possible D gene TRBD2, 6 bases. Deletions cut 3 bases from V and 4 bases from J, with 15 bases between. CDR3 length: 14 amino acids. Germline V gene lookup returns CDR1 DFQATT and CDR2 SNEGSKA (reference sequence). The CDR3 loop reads CSAREGLSRETQYF. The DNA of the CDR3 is TGCAGTGCTAGGGAGGGGCTGTCGAGAGAGACCCAGTACTTC.